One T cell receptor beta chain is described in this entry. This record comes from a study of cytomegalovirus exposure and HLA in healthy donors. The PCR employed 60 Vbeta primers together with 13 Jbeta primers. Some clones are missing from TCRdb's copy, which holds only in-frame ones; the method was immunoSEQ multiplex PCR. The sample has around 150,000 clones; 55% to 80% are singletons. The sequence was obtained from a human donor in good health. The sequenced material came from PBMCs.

The CDR3 coding sequence is TGTGCCATCAATGCCGGGACAGGGGATGAAAAACTGTTTTTT. It yields the protein CAINAGTGDEKLFF. The chain links TRBV10-3 to TRBJ1-4, with 10 bases aligning to TRBD1. In germline, CDR1 is ENHRY, CDR2 SYGVKD. This CDR3 has 14 residues. V shed 7 bases, J shed 6 bases, and the junction held 5 bases outside the gene matches.